The 21 T cell receptor beta chains below all came from one sample that was sequenced in a study of regulatory T cells in long-lasting Graves disease. Library construction for TCR beta used iRepertoire HTBI primers and Arm-PCR of CDR3 regions. TCRdb reprocessed the multiplex PCR reads via MiXCR and lists one record per CDR3 protein. This table has roughly 430,000 distinct CDR3 sequences, around 15% appearing once. Noted time point: newly diagnosed GD, antithyroid drugs for less than 3 months. Making the TCR library involved RNA that had been extracted from PBMCs. The same sample was also used in a study of T cells in Graves' hyperthyroidism and ophthalmopathy.

Here the sequenced sample was peripheral blood mononuclear cells (PBMCs), taken at new diagnosis, from a patient treated with antithyroid drugs. Every receptor here comes from a woman aged 25 to 39 with Graves disease.

There are many counts of this clonotype. This chain joins TRBV5-1 and TRBJ1-1; TRBD1 matches 8 bases. Germline CDR1 reads SGHRS; CDR2 reads YFSETQ. The CDR3 totals 16 residues. J gave up 0 bases and V 2 bases, and 6 bases lay outside the gene matches. CDR3 coding DNA: TGCGCCAGCAGCTTTCGGGACAGGAGCATGAACACTGAAGCTTTCTTT. This encodes CASSFRDRSMNTEAFF. Full variable domain (missing parts from reference TRBV5-1 and TRBJ1-1): KAGVTQTPRYLIKTRGQQVTLSCSPISGHRSVSWYQQTPGQGLQFLFEYFSETQRNKGNFPGRFSGRQFSNSRSEMNVSTLELGDSALYLCASSFRDRSMNTEAFFGQGTRLTVV.

This clonotype was detected ten times or more. The V call is TRBV5-1, the J call TRBJ1-1; TRBD1 aligns across 7 bases. V trimming: 4 bases; J trimming: 3 bases; junction bases outside the gene matches: 6. The V gene's germline CDR1 is SGHRS and CDR2 YFSETQ. The CDR3 extends over 14 amino acids. In nucleotides, the CDR3 is TGCGCCAGCAGCCCCCGGACAGGCCACACTGAAGCTTTCTTT. This translates into CASSPRTGHTEAFF.

This clonotype appeared many times. This chain joins TRBV7-8 and TRBJ2-1; perhaps TRBD1 as D (6 bases). The CDR3 totals 14 residues. Germline CDR1 and CDR2: SGHVS and FQNEAQ. V shed 0 bases and J shed 9 bases, with 12 bases lying between them. CDR3 sequence (DNA): TGTGCCAGCAGCTTAGCCACAGGGCCAGGTGAGCAGTTCTTC. Translating gives CASSLATGPGEQFF.

This clonotype was seen a few times. This chain links TRBV6-1 with TRBJ2-3, with 11 bases lining up with TRBD2. J was trimmed by 3 bases and V by 5 bases; bases with no gene match: 4. Germline V gene data show CDR1 as MNHNS and CDR2 as SASEGT. The CDR3 extends over 15 amino acids. CDR3: CASSPLAGVTDTQYF. CDR3 coding DNA: TGTGCCAGCAGTCCACTAGCGGGAGTAACAGATACGCAGTATTTT.

This clonotype has a count of ten or more. V usage is TRBV2 and J usage is TRBJ2-3, with D maybe TRBD2 (6 bases). The germline gives CDR1 SNHLY, CDR2 FYNNEI. This CDR3 comprises 18 residues. Trimming took 6 bases from V and 2 from J, leaving 24 bases between them. The CDR3 spells CASRDTDWRVSSTDTQYF. As DNA, the CDR3 is TGTGCCAGCAGAGATACCGACTGGAGGGTTAGTTCCACAGATACGCAGTATTTT.

This clonotype was seen many times. The gene calls are TRBV4-2 and TRBJ2-7, with 8 positions matching TRBD2. The CDR3 is 16 amino acids. Germline V gives CDR1 LGHNA, CDR2 YNFKEQ. The V and J ends lost 1 base and 5 bases, in that order; junction bases with no gene match: 10. DNA for the CDR3: TGTGCCAGCAGCCAAGTCTGGGCGGGAGGTGCGAACGAGCAGTACTTC. Protein sequence: CASSQVWAGGANEQYF.

This chain links TRBV15 with TRBJ2-3; tentatively, D is TRBD2 (6 bases). The CDR3 loop spans 14 amino acids. CDR1 LNHNV and CDR2 YYDKDF come from the germline V gene (reference sequence). The V end was cut by 7 bases, the J end by 0 bases, with 11 bases between. The CDR3 DNA reads TGTGCCACCATCCTGGGGGGTAGCACAGATACGCAGTATTTT. This translates into CATILGGSTDTQYF.

This clonotype came up many times. V is TRBV28 and J is TRBJ1-1, with D possibly being TRBD1 (6 bases). V dropped 4 bases and J dropped 8 bases, with 11 bases sitting between them. The CDR3 extends over 12 amino acids. Germline CDR1 MDHEN, CDR2 SYDVKM. The CDR3 is CASSWGAGEAFF. For the CDR3, the DNA is TGTGCCAGCAGTTGGGGGGCAGGAGAAGCTTTCTTT.

This clonotype was observed many times. V usage is TRBV15 and J usage is TRBJ1-4; possible D gene TRBD1, 6 bases. Trimming took 0 bases from V and 3 from J, leaving 11 bases between them. The CDR3 sequence is 16 residues long. Germline V gene lookup returns CDR1 LNHNV and CDR2 YYDKDF (reference sequence). CDR3 amino acids: CATSRDPGAANEKLFF. The DNA for the CDR3 is TGTGCCACCAGCAGAGACCCGGGGGCAGCTAATGAAAAACTGTTTTTT.

The chain has TRBV20-1 and TRBJ2-3; the match to TRBD2 covers 12 bases. The V segment lost 0 bases and the J segment 5 bases; nucleotides outside the gene matches: 6. CDR3 size: 16 residues. From germline, CDR1 is DFQATT and CDR2 SNEGSKA (reference sequence). CDR3 sequence: CSARDPTSGSGDTQYF. CDR3 bases: TGCAGTGCTAGAGACCCGACTAGCGGGAGTGGAGATACGCAGTATTTT.

This clonotype has just a few counts. The genes are TRBV5-4 and TRBJ2-2, with D perhaps matching TRBD2 (5 bases). Trimming took off 6 bases at V and 2 bases at J, with 14 bases between the two ends. Per germline, CDR1 SGHNT and CDR2 YYREEE (reference sequence). CDR3 size: 15 residues. The CDR3 bases are TGTGCCAGCACCCCACGGGGAGATAACACCGGGGAGCTGTTTTTT. Translated: CASTPRGDNTGELFF.

As regards this clonotype: A much larger clonotype is one base distant, so this may be a read error. The V call is TRBV7-2, the J call TRBJ2-5; 8 bases are a match to TRBD1. The CDR3 length is 15 residues. The V gene's germline CDR1 is SGHTA and CDR2 FQGNSA. Trimming at V came to 7 bases and at J to 5 bases, leaving 12 bases not matched to a gene. CDR3 nucleotide sequence: TGTGCCAGCACCCCAGGACAGGGTTTGTGGGAGACCCAGTACTTC. Translated, it gives CASTPGQGLWETQYF.

This clonotype showed up many times. The chain couples TRBV3-1 to TRBJ1-2, with 9 bases aligning to TRBD1. This CDR3 is 13 amino acids long. V gave up 4 bases and J gave up 7 bases; unmatched junction bases: 4. Germline values: CDR1 LGHDT, CDR2 YNNKEL (reference sequence). The CDR3 spells CASSPGQGLGYTF. In DNA form, the CDR3 reads TGTGCCAGCAGCCCCGGACAGGGGCTTGGCTACACCTTC.

This chain links TRBV25-1 with TRBJ2-1; D is uncertain. Germline CDR1 MGHDK, CDR2 SYGVNS. This CDR3 region has 15 residues. V was trimmed by 1 base and J by 6 bases, leaving 13 bases between them. The CDR3 region has the DNA TGTGCCAGCAGTGAATTGTATAGAAATACCAATGAGCAGTTCTTC. Translating it yields CASSELYRNTNEQFF.

The rearrangement joins TRBV7-2 to TRBJ2-4; TRBD1 matches 9 bases. This CDR3 region has 18 residues. CDR1 and CDR2 (germline): SGHTA, FQGNSA. V shed 0 bases, J shed 1 base, and the junction held 7 bases outside the gene matches. The CDR3 DNA reads as TGTGCCAGCAGCTTAGCGATTCGGACAGGGGACGCCAAAAACATTCAGTACTTC. Translation gives CASSLAIRTGDAKNIQYF.

This clonotype has at least ten counts. The V and J genes are TRBV28 and TRBJ1-2; TRBD1 matches at 10 bases. The CDR3 extends over 17 amino acids. Germline assignment: CDR1 MDHEN and CDR2 SYDVKM. V lost 2 bases and J lost 4; bases outside the gene matches: 10. The CDR3 coding sequence is TGTGCCAGCAGTTTAGGGACAGGGGAATGGAGATTCTATGGCTACACCTTC. It codes for CASSLGTGEWRFYGYTF.

Notes on this clonotype: Being one base from a much bigger clone, this may be a read error. V is TRBV2 and J is TRBJ1-5, with D uncertain. Looked up from germline, CDR1 is SNHLY and CDR2 is FYNNEI. The CDR3 contains 17 residues. The CDR3 spells CASGEFNKVGNYEPQHF. The CDR3, as DNA: TGTGCCAGCGGTGAATTTAATAAGGTCGGAAATTACGAGCCCCAGCATTTT.

The rearrangement links TRBV6-5 to TRBJ2-5; D is undetermined. This CDR3 spans 11 amino acids. Germline V gene sequence: CDR1 MNHEY, CDR2 SVGAGI. V was cut by 4 bases and J by 7 bases, with 7 bases left in between. CDR3 in amino acids: CASSLKGTQYF. Here the CDR3 DNA reads TGTGCCAGCAGTTTAAAGGGGACCCAGTACTTC.

This clonotype was counted between two and nine times. V is TRBV14 and J is TRBJ2-4; maybe TRBD2 (5 bases). The CDR3 extends over 14 amino acids. Germline V lookup: CDR1 SGHDN, CDR2 FVKESK. Trimming removed 4 bases from V and 7 bases from J, with 14 bases in between. CDR3 in amino acids: CASSPEIGSNIQYF. The CDR3 region has the DNA TGTGCCAGCAGCCCGGAGATAGGGAGCAACATTCAGTACTTC.

A remark on this clonotype: One base away lies a much larger clone, so this may be a sequencing read error. V is TRBV3-1 and J is TRBJ1-5; D ambiguous. The germline V gene encodes CDR1 LGHDT and CDR2 YNNKEL (reference sequence). The CDR3 runs to 13 residues. Written as DNA, the CDR3 is TGTGCCAGCAGCCATAGCGGGAATCAGCCCCCGCATTTT. Protein sequence: CASSHSGNQPPHF.

This clonotype showed up many times. CDR3 coding DNA: TGTGCCAGCCAAACAGGGAGCATCTACGAGCAGTACTTC. This translates into CASQTGSIYEQYF. The chain combines TRBV28 with TRBJ2-7, with D possibly TRBD1 on 6 matching bases. Trimming left V 8 bases short and J 3 bases short, with 14 bases between. Germline V gene data show CDR1 as MDHEN and CDR2 as SYDVKM. The CDR3 has 13 residues.